The 18 T cell receptor beta chains in this list originate from one sample, sequenced in a study of T cell repertoires in cytomegalovirus infection. Their cognate antigens are unknown. MiXCR was run by TCRdb on the reads, yielding one entry per CDR3 protein. The table has approximately 990,000 distinct CDR3 sequences, roughly a third seen once; the top ten hold under 15%. The material was cultured CD8+ T cells from PBMCs, obtained from culture after CMV antigen stimulation. These receptors were taken from a human donor in good health (CMV status not recorded). Some clones in this sample may be carry-over from other donors' samples.

V and J are TRBV12-3 or TRBV12-4 and TRBJ2-5; 14 nucleotides agree with TRBD2. CDR3 length: 14 amino acids. With 8 bases clipped from V and 4 bases from J, the junction kept 3 bases outside the gene matches. The CDR3 region is CASSGLAGVETQYF. The CDR3, as DNA: TGTGCCAGCTCGGGACTAGCGGGGGTAGAGACCCAGTACTTC.

This clonotype was observed many times. This sequence joins TRBV6-5 and TRBJ1-5; 7 bases match TRBD1. V shed 6 bases, J shed 2 bases, and the junction held 4 bases outside the gene matches. This CDR3 contains 14 residues. Germline values: CDR1 MNHEY, CDR2 SVGAGI. The DNA of the CDR3 is TGTGCCAGCAGGCGGACAGGTCGCAATCAGCCCCAGCATTTT. Encoded protein: CASRRTGRNQPQHF.

The chain couples TRBV7-9 to TRBJ2-1; 7 positions match TRBD1. Germline V gene data show CDR1 as SEHNR and CDR2 as FQNEAQ (reference sequence). The CDR3 totals 17 residues. J gave up 9 bases and V 5 bases, and 19 bases lay outside the gene matches. The CDR3 nucleotides are TGTGCCAGCAGCCGAGGCGGGCAGGGGGTTACGAGGAGTGAGCAGTTCTTC. Protein: CASSRGGQGVTRSEQFF.

The CDR3 here is CSATGTENTGELFF. The CDR3 DNA reads TGCAGCGCCACCGGGACAGAGAACACCGGGGAGCTGTTTTTT. This chain uses TRBV29-1 with TRBJ2-2; TRBD1 matches at 7 bases. J gave up 1 base and V 7 bases, and 6 bases lay outside the gene matches. This CDR3 comprises 14 residues. Germline V gene data show CDR1 as SQVTM and CDR2 as ANQGSEA.

The chain links TRBV4-1 to TRBJ1-2; D may be TRBD1 (6 bases). Trimming took off 0 bases at V and 7 bases at J, with 18 bases between the two ends. CDR1 MGHRA and CDR2 YSYEKL come from the germline V gene. The CDR3 loop spans 16 amino acids. In DNA form, the CDR3 reads TGCGCCAGCAGCCAAGAGAGGGGGTCAGGGCTTCTTGGCTACACCTTC. This encodes CASSQERGSGLLGYTF.

V and J are TRBV6-5 and TRBJ2-6; either TRBD1 or TRBD2 may fit D (5 bases each). Trimming pared 1 base from V and 0 bases from J, leaving 10 bases between. The CDR3 is made up of 17 amino acids. Germline CDR1 MNHEY, CDR2 SVGAGI. CDR3: CASSYWTGPSGANVLTF. The CDR3 DNA reads as TGTGCCAGCAGTTACTGGACGGGACCCTCTGGGGCCAACGTCCTGACTTTC.

The sample holds many counts of this clonotype. The chain recombines TRBV12-3 or TRBV12-4 with TRBJ1-2; 7 bases are a match to TRBD1. The CDR3 contains 15 residues. Trimming took 1 base from V and 5 from J; bases not matched to a gene: 7. In DNA, the CDR3 is TGTGCCAGCAGTTTAGGACAGGGCCAAAGGTATGGCTACACCTTC. Translated, it gives CASSLGQGQRYGYTF.

V gene TRBV7-8 combines with J gene TRBJ2-1, with D possibly being TRBD1 or TRBD2 (5 bases each). Germline lookup yields CDR1 SGHVS and CDR2 FQNEAQ. V gave up 2 bases and J gave up 5 bases, with 22 bases separating them. This CDR3 is 18 amino acids long. The CDR3 loop is CASSLTILDKWGNNEQFF. The CDR3 DNA sequence: TGTGCCAGCAGCTTAACAATTCTAGACAAGTGGGGGAACAATGAGCAGTTCTTC.

This clonotype has more than one count but fewer than ten. The V call is TRBV4-2, the J call TRBJ1-1, with D unresolved. This CDR3 region has 17 residues. Germline CDR1 LGHNA, CDR2 YNFKEQ. The V end lost 0 bases, the J end lost 1 base, and 15 bases lay between the germline ends. For the CDR3, the DNA is TGTGCCAGCAGCCAAGATAGGGTAAGGGTTTGGAACACTGAAGCTTTCTTT. This sequence encodes CASSQDRVRVWNTEAFF.

The rearrangement links TRBV7-8 to TRBJ1-4; tentative D call: TRBD1 (5 bases). Trimming pared 5 bases from V and 7 bases from J, leaving 14 bases between. CDR1 is SGHVS and CDR2 is FQNEAQ in the germline V gene. This CDR3 is built from 14 residues. CDR3 bases: TGTGCCAGCAGCGGAGGGACGGGAGCTGAAAAACTGTTTTTT. This encodes CASSGGTGAEKLFF.

This clonotype was counted a few times. V usage is TRBV10-3 and J usage is TRBJ2-1; 8 positions agree with TRBD1. CDR3 length: 14 residues. Germline CDR1 is ENHRY and CDR2 is SYGVKD. Trimming cost V 6 bases and J 3 bases; bases outside gene matches: 4. The chain's CDR3 is CAIRDRAIYNEQFF. The CDR3 DNA reads TGTGCCATCAGGGACAGGGCTATCTACAATGAGCAGTTCTTC.

V is TRBV7-4 and J is TRBJ2-3; 7 nucleotides agree with TRBD2. The CDR3 length is 18 residues. The trim removed 1 base at V and 2 bases at J, leaving 12 bases unmatched. CDR1 and CDR2 from the germline V gene are SGHVT and SQSDAQ. The CDR3 protein is CASSLVTGLVGLTDTQYF. The DNA of the CDR3 is TGTGCCAGCAGCTTAGTGACTGGACTAGTGGGGCTCACAGATACGCAGTATTTT.

This rearrangement joins TRBV5-6 to TRBJ1-1; D gene uncertain. The CDR3 contains 15 residues. Germline values: CDR1 SGHDT, CDR2 YYEEEE. The V gene lost 1 base and the J gene lost 7 bases, with 17 bases spanning the gap. The CDR3 loop is CASSLFGSLGFEAFF. CDR3 nucleotides: TGTGCCAGCAGCTTGTTCGGGTCGCTAGGTTTTGAAGCTTTCTTT.

The CDR3 DNA reads TGTGCCAGCAGCCTGATAGGGGGAGAGCTAGATAAGCAGTTCTTC. Its protein is CASSLIGGELDKQFF. The rearrangement links TRBV7-3 to TRBJ2-1, with D tentatively TRBD1 (6 bases). This CDR3 contains 15 residues. Germline V gene data show CDR1 as SGHTA and CDR2 as FQGTGA. Deletions cut 5 bases from V and 11 bases from J, with 22 bases between.

The V gene is TRBV6-6, the J gene TRBJ2-3; tentative D call: TRBD1 (5 bases). Germline V gene lookup returns CDR1 MNHNY and CDR2 SVGAGI (reference sequence). CDR3 length equals 18 residues. V dropped 0 bases and J dropped 2 bases, with 18 bases sitting between them. The CDR3 spells CASSYSRQPGLHTDTQYF. CDR3 DNA: TGTGCCAGCAGTTACTCGAGGCAGCCAGGGTTGCACACAGATACGCAGTATTTT.

The sample holds one count of this clonotype. A clone one base away is much larger, so this may be a read error. J is TRBJ1-1 and V is TRBV14; 12 bases fit TRBD1. V was pared by 8 bases and J by 4 bases, with 17 bases of the junction left unmatched. The CDR3 is 18 residues long. CDR1 is SGHDN, CDR2 FVKESK, per germline. CDR3 sequence reads: CASGAGGDRGLWGTEAFF. In DNA form, the CDR3 reads TGTGCCAGCGGCGCTGGAGGGGACAGGGGGCTCTGGGGCACTGAAGCTTTCTTT. Variable domain in full (rest from reference TRBV14 and TRBJ1-1): EAGVTQFPSHSVIEKGQTVTLRCDPISGHDNLYWYRRVMGKEIKFLLHFVKESKQDESGMPNNRFLAERTGGTYSTLKVQPAELEDSGVYFCASGAGGDRGLWGTEAFFGQGTRLTVV.

This clonotype appeared many times. V usage is TRBV6-2 or TRBV6-3 and J usage is TRBJ1-5; D call uncertain. The V end lost 2 bases, the J end lost 7 bases, and 12 bases lay between the germline ends. Germline V gene sequence: CDR1 MNHEY, CDR2 SVGEGT. The CDR3 has 14 residues. The CDR3 DNA is TGTGCCAGCAGTTACCGGGGAATGCAACAGCCCCAGCATTTT. This gives the protein CASSYRGMQQPQHF.

The J gene is TRBJ1-1, the V gene TRBV27; 7 nucleotides align to TRBD1. With 5 bases clipped from V and 0 bases from J, the junction kept 9 bases outside the gene matches. This CDR3 comprises 16 residues. CDR1 is MNHEY and CDR2 is SMNVEV in the germline V gene (reference sequence). The CDR3 DNA is TGTGCCAGCAGTATCGGGACAGAGGAGTTGAACACTGAAGCTTTCTTT. Its protein is CASSIGTEELNTEAFF.